This T cell receptor (beta chain) comes out of a study of blood T cell repertoires in COVID-19. Per the original data handling: Estimation of nucleated cell counts relied on the amplification of reference gene primers. Sequencing was performed with immunoSEQ multiplex PCR; in TCRdb, only in-frame clones are kept and a portion is missing. V and J calls and clone size are as listed in that table; D and trimming were resolved from the DNA. The sample includes around 320,000 clones, approximately 89% of them seen just once. Followed over time, Seattle patients had been enrolled while infection was active. The CDR3 runs 17 residues. Between the trimmed V and J ends, which lost 1 base and 1 base, there was a span of 15 bases. Germline V gene lookup returns CDR1 MNHEY and CDR2 SMNVEV (reference sequence).

The chain carries TRBV27 and TRBJ2-3; TRBD2 is a possible D gene (6 bases). This sequence originates from a woman in her thirties with COVID-19, enrolled during active disease. Sequencing input: peripheral blood. The CDR3 reads CASSLFPAGGGTDTQYF. DNA of the CDR3: TGTGCCAGCAGTTTATTCCCAGCGGGTGGGGGCACAGATACGCAGTATTTT.